This TCR beta chain is from a study of spatial heterogeneity in lung cancer. Across the whole study: The library had UMIs, and each TCR and UMI pair averaged more than ten raw reads.

Time point in this sample: sample taken at primary tumor resection. Material for sequencing was whole RNA from tumor, nontumor lung or frozen PBMC, left unsorted. Samples were obtained from 70 or so donors, all untreated early-stage non-small cell lung cancer patients. A unique molecular identifier was attached to every TCR cDNA molecule. TCRdb redid the calling of the 5' RACE reads with MiXCR, one entry per CDR3 protein. This table holds some 100,000 distinct CDR3 sequences, about 9.4% found once. The CDR3 has 16 residues. CDR1 and CDR2 from the germline V gene are SGHRS and YFSETQ. Trimming removed 4 bases from V and 3 bases from J; junction bases left unmatched: 10.

The sequenced sample was PBMCs, obtained at surgery. The rearrangement joins TRBV5-1 to TRBJ2-1; 7 bases match TRBD1. The TCR comes from a male donor with early-stage non-small cell lung cancer. CDR3 coding DNA: TGCGCCAGCAGCAGAGATCACAGGGGCCTCTACAATGAGCAGTTCTTC. Amino acid sequence: CASSRDHRGLYNEQFF.